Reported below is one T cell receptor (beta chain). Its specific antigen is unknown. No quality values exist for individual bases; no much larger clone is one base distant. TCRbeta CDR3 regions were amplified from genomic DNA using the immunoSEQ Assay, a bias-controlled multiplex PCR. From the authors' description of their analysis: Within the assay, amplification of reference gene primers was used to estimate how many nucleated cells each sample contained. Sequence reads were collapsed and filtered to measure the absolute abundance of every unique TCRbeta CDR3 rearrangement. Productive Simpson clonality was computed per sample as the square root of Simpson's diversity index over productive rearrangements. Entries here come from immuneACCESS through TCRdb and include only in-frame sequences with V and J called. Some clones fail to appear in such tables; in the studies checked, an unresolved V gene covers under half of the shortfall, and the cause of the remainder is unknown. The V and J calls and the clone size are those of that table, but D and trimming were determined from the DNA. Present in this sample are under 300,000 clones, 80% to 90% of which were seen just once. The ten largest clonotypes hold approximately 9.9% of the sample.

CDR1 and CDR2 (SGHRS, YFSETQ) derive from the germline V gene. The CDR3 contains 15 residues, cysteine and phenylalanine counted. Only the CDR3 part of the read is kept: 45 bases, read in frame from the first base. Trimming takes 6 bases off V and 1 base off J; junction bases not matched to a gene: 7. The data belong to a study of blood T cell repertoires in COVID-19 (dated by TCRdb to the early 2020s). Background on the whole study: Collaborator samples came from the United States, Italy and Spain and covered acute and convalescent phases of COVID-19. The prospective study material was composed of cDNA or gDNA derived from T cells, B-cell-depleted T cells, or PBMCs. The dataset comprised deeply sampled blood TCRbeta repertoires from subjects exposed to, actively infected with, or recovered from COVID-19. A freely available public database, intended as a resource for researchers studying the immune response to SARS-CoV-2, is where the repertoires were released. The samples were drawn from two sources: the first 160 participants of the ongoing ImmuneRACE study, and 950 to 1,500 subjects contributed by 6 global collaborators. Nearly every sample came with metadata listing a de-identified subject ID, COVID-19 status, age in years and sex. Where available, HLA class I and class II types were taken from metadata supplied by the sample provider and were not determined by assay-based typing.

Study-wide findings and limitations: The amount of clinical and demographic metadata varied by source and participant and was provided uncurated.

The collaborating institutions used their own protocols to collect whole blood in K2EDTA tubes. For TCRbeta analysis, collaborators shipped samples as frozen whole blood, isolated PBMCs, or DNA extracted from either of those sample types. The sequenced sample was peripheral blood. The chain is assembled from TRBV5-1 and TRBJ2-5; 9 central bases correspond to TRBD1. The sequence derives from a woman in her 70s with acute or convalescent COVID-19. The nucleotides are TGCGCCAGCACCCGGGACAGGGCCCTCCAAGAGACCCAGTACTTC. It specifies CASTRDRALQETQYF.